The source of this T cell receptor (beta chain) is a study of T cells expressing NK-cell markers. CDR1 SGHAT and CDR2 FQNNGV come from the germline V gene. This CDR3 comprises 16 residues. TCRdb re-analyzed the 5' RACE reads; it lists each CDR3 protein once, without DNA. The sample table includes 150,000 to 180,000 distinct CDR3 sequences. The TCR comes from a woman aged 50 to 60 in good health. The material sequenced was blood T cells: a sorted CD56 or NKG2C T cell subset, CD4+ or CD8+ T cells, or bulk PBMC T cells (not recorded which). This chain connects TRBV11-2 to TRBJ2-3; TCRdb indicates TRBD2, and absent DNA this call remains unverified. CDR3 protein: CASSPESRTFLKAQYF.